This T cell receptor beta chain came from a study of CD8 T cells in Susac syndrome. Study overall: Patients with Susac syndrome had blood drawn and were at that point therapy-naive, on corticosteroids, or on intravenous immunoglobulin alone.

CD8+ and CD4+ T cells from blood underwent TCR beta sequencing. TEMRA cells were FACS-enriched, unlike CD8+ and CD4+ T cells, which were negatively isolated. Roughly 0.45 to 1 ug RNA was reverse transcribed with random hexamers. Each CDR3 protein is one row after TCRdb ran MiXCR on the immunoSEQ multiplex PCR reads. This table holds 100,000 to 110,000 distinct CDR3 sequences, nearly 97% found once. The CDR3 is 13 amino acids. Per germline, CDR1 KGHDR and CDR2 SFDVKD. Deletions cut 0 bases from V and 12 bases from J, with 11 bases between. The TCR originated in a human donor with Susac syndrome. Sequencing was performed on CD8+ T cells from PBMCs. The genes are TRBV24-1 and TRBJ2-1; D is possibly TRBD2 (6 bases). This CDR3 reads CATSDLLEGGQFF. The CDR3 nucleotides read TGTGCCACCAGTGATTTGCTGGAGGGTGGGCAGTTCTTC.